The present TCR beta chain was sequenced within a study of T cell clones after liver transplantation. At the level of the study: Three of eight recipients were HCV-positive; others had non-autoimmune, non-viral indications.

Some clones are missing from TCRdb's copy, which holds only in-frame ones; the method was immunoSEQ multiplex PCR. The sample consists of roughly 80,000 clones, approximately 82% of them appearing once. Study-wide results and limits: Small, mixed patient groups and varying post-transplant times limit these conclusions.

Comments on this clone: Its specificity is not known.

Sequenced here: CD4+ T cells from blood, sampled at the 22-month timepoint. This TCR derives from a human patient who received a liver transplant. T cells may partly derive from the graft donor.

Here the CDR3 reads CASSPQYGGGELFF. For the CDR3, the DNA is TGTGCCAGCAGCCCTCAGTATGGGGGCGGCGAGCTGTTTTTT. The chain combines TRBV7-6 with TRBJ2-2; a possible D gene is TRBD1 (6 bases). Germline V gives CDR1 SGHVS, CDR2 FNYEAQ. The V gene lost 5 bases and the J gene lost 11 bases, with 18 bases spanning the gap. The length of the CDR3 is 14 residues.